Listed here is a single TCR beta chain. This record belongs to a study of control samples from healthy donors and cancer patients. Sequencing used immunoSEQ multiplex PCR; TCRdb keeps in-frame clones, though not all of them. The table includes about 230,000 clones, around 80% detected once. Trimming shortened V by 3 bases and J by 0 bases, and 2 bases separated the two germline ends. Germline V gene sequence: CDR1 MGHDK, CDR2 SYGVNS. This CDR3 spans 12 amino acids. Sequenced: PBMCs. This receptor was obtained from a woman aged 55-75 years with lung cancer. V is TRBV25-1 and J is TRBJ2-5; D unclear. The DNA of the CDR3 is TGTGCCAGCAGTGATTACCAAGAGACCCAGTACTTC. Its protein is CASSDYQETQYF.